This T cell receptor beta chain was recorded in a study of shared clonotypes between healthy human individuals. Clones were read by immunoSEQ multiplex PCR, and TCRdb kept only the in-frame ones, dropping some. The data show hundreds of thousands of clones, more than 85% seen once. Naive CD8 cells lacked CD45RO, underwent positive selection for CCR7 and left out terminally differentiated effector memory CD45RA+ cells. There were only Caucasian adults among the donors, and all lived in Nashville, Tennessee. Trimming shortened V by 2 bases and J by 6 bases, and 17 bases separated the two germline ends. This CDR3 comprises 15 residues. The germline V gene encodes CDR1 MNHEY and CDR2 SVGAGI.

The sequence derives from a man aged 30 to 39 in good health. The chain employs TRBV6-5 and TRBJ2-7; a weak D match, TRBD1 (6 bases). Sequencing was performed on naive CD8+ T cells sorted from blood. The chain's CDR3 is CASSYGQGMLGEQYF. DNA for the CDR3: TGTGCCAGCAGTTACGGGCAGGGGATGTTGGGCGAGCAGTACTTC.